This TCR beta chain was recorded in a study of blood T cell repertoires in COVID-19. About the study: Samples came from the United States, Italy and Spain, spanning acute and convalescent COVID-19.

Original data processing: Amplification with reference gene primers provided the estimates of nucleated cell counts. Sequencing was performed with immunoSEQ multiplex PCR; in TCRdb, only in-frame clones are kept and a portion is missing. V and J calls and clone size are as listed in that table; D and trimming were resolved from the DNA. This table holds some 300,000 clones, about 90% found once. This clone was seen once. Recruited during active infection, patients (from Seattle) were subsequently followed longitudinally. Germline lookup yields CDR1 GTSNPN and CDR2 SVGIG (reference sequence). Trimming left V 7 bases short and J 8 bases short, with 18 bases between. This CDR3 has 13 residues.

This clonotype was obtained from a woman aged 45-65 years with COVID-19, enrolled during active disease. The V call is TRBV30, the J call TRBJ2-1, with D perhaps TRBD2 (6 bases). The sequenced material came from peripheral blood. The CDR3 DNA sequence: TGTGCCTTAGGAGGGGTGAGCCCCCATGAGCAGTTCTTC. Its protein product is CALGGVSPHEQFF.